This entry concerns a single TCR beta chain. This entry belongs to a study of blood T cell repertoires in COVID-19. About the research overall: The analysed material was cDNA or gDNA that came from T cells, B-cell-depleted T cells, or PBMCs.

Participants came from about 24 US areas, aged roughly 18 to 90 years. Participants reported their clinical history, and cohort assignment relied on those reports. Some clones are missing from TCRdb's copy, which holds only in-frame ones; the method was immunoSEQ multiplex PCR. Of around 450,000 clones in the sample, roughly 87% were seen once. With 4 bases removed from V and 4 bases from J, the gap between germline ends came to 11 bases. From germline, CDR1 is SGHRS and CDR2 YFSETQ. The CDR3 sequence is 13 residues long. This receptor was identified in a woman younger than 35 who had recovered from COVID-19. Sequencing used PBMCs or T cells enriched from blood (not recorded which). The chain combines TRBV5-1 with TRBJ1-2; D is uncertain. The CDR3 bases are TGCGCCAGCAGCCTCCTCGAGGGCTATGGCTACACCTTC. Translated: CASSLLEGYGYTF.